The clone carrying this T cell receptor (beta chain) was observed many times. Its antigen is currently unknown. A junction boundary mismatches the germline segment, possibly from a read error. In TCRdb, the 5' RACE reads were re-called with MiXCR into one record per CDR3 protein. This table holds fewer than 550,000 distinct CDR3 sequences, roughly 5.2% found once. This specimen belongs to a study of CD8 T cells in ankylosing spondylitis. Whole-study results and caveats: Reportedly, significant enrichment of disease-linked clones occurred in matched ankylosing spondylitis synovial fluid. A TCR beta motif of eight highly homologous variants appeared characteristic of ankylosing spondylitis blood. Disease-linked clones had a CD8+ phenotype and relatively low frequency in peripheral blood.

This CDR3 region has 13 residues. The sequenced sample consisted of blood, either unsorted or a sorted T cell fraction (not recorded which). The chain is built from TRBV12-3 or TRBV12-4 and TRBJ2-1; no reliable D call. This TCR was recovered from a male donor with ankylosing spondylitis. This CDR3 is CASSLAEFQRLLF. CDR3 sequence (DNA): TGTGCCAGCAGTTTAGCGGAATTTCAGAGATTGCTCTTC.